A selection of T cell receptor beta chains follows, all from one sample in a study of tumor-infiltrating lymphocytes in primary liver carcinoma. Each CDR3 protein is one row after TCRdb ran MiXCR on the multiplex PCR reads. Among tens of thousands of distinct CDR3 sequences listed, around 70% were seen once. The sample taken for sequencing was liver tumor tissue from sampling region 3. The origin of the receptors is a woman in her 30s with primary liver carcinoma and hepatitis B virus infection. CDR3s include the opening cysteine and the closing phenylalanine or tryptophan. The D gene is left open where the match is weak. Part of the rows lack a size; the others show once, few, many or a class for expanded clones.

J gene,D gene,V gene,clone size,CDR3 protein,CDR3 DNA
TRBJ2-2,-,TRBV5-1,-,CASSVRVPNTRELFF,TGCGCCAGCAGCGTCAGGGTCCCGAACACCAGGGAGCTGTTTTTT
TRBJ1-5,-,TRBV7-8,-,CTSSALLGRVGNQPQHF,TGTACCAGCAGCGCCCTATTGGGGCGAGTGGGCAATCAGCCCCAGCATTTT
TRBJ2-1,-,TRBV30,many,CAWSVRGNEQFF,TGTGCCTGGAGTGTACGGGGTAATGAGCAGTTCTTC
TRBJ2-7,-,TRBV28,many,CASSSRYEQYF,TGTGCCAGCAGTTCCAGGTACGAGCAGTACTTC
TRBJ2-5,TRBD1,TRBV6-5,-,CASSTDRGLTKYF,TGTGCCAGCAGTACCGACAGGGGGCTAACAAAGTACTTC
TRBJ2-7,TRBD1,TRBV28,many,CASKGDRSPYEQYF,TGTGCCAGCAAGGGGGACAGGAGTCCCTACGAGCAGTACTTC
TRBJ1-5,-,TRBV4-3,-,CASSQEGLTGGPTDTQHF,TGCGCCAGCAGCCAAGAGGGTCTAACGGGAGGGCCAACAGATACGCAGCATTTT
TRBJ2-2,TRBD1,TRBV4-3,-,CASSQGFRQGKIGEVFF,TGCGCAAGCAGCCAAGGTTTTCGACAGGGGAAGATCGGGGAGGTGTTTTTT
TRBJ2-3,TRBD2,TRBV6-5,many,CASSYSSGKGTDTQYF,TGTGCCAGTAGTTACTCGAGCGGGAAGGGCACAGATACGCAGTATTTT
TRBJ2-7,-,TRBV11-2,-,CASSFLQGAPYEQYF,TGTGCCAGCAGCTTTCTACAGGGAGCCCCCTACGAGCAGTACTTC
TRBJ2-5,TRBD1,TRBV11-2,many,CASSLTAGGSGETQYF,TGTGCCAGCAGCTTAACAGCAGGGGGCTCGGGGGAGACCCAGTACTTC
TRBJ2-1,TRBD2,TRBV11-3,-,CASSLGGGRGGKEQLF,TGTGCCAGCAGCTTAGGCGGCGGGAGGGGGGGAAAGGAGCAGCTCTTC
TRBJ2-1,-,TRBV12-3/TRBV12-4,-,CASSLSGTCGLEQFF,TGTGCCAGTAGCCTGTCCGGGACATGCGGACTTGAGCAGTTCTTC
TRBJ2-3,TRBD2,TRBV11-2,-,CASNSGSGRADTQYF,TGTGCCAGTAACTCAGGAAGCGGGAGGGCAGATACGCAGTATTTC
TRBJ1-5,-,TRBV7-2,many,CASSLLRNQPQHF,TGTGCCAGCAGCTTACTACGCAATCAGCCCCAGCATTTT
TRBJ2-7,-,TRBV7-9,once,CVSSADTYEEYF,TGTGTCAGCAGCGCGGACACCTACGAGGAGTACTTC
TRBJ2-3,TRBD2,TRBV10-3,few,CATLSSGNIDTQYF,TGTGCCACCCTGTCTAGCGGGAACATAGATACGCAGTATTTT
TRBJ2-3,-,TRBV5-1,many,CASSLAREPDTQYF,TGCGCCAGCAGCTTGGCCAGGGAGCCAGATACGCAGTATTTT
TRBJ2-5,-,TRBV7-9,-,CASKAQQGQETQYF,TGTGCCAGCAAGGCGCAACAGGGACAAGAGACCCAATACTTC
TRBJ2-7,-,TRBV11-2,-,CARSITGGGSRTYELYF,TGTGCCAGGAGTATCACAGGAGGGGGCTCTCGGACCTACGAGCTGTACTTC
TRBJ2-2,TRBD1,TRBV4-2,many,CASSQVPDRAPNTGELFF,TGTGCCAGCAGCCAAGTCCCAGACAGGGCGCCGAACACCGGGGAGCTGTTTTTC
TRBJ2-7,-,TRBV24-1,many,CATGGNGDEQYF,TGTGCCACCGGGGGAAACGGGGACGAGCAGTACTTC
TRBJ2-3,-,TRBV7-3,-,CASRPYKGSTDTQYF,TGCGCCAGCAGACCCTATAAAGGCAGCACAGATACGCAGTATTTT
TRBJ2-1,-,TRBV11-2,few,CVSREGGTTSYNEQFF,TGTGTCAGTAGGGAGGGGGGGACAACCTCCTACAATGAGCAGTTCTTC
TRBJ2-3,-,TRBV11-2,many,CARSPWAGTQYF,TGTGCCAGGAGCCCCTGGGCGGGTACGCAGTATTTT
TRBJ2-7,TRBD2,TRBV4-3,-,CTSSQAVTGGHTSYEQYF,TGTACCAGCAGCCAAGCTGTGACGGGAGGTCACACTAGCTACGAGCAGTACTTC
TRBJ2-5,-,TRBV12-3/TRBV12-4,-,CASSTYPGSKETKCF,TGTGCCAGCAGCACCTACCCCGGGAGCAAAGAGACCAAGTGCTTC
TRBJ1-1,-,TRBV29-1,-,CSVEIGSSEAFF,TGTAGCGTCGAGATAGGGAGCAGTGAAGCTTTCTTT
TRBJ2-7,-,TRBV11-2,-,CASSYNRGSSYEQYF,TGTGCCAGCAGCTATAATCGGGGAAGCTCCTACGAGCAGTACTTC
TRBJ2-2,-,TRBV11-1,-,CGSNLVGVTNTGELFF,TGTGGCAGCAACTTAGTGGGGGTTACGAACACCGGGGAGCTGTTTTTT
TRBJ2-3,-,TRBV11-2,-,CASSFGPGRTDTQCF,TGTGCCAGCAGCTTCGGACCAGGACGCACAGATACGCAGTGTTTT
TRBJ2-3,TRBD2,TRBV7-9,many,CASSLFAGGFTDTQYF,TGTGCCAGCAGCTTATTTGCGGGAGGTTTCACAGATACGCAGTATTTT
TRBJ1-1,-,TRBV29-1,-,CSVSPSNTGAFF,TGCAGCGTTAGCCCAAGTAACACTGGAGCTTTCTTT
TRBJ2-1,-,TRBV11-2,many,CASSLEGGEINEQFF,TGTGCCAGCAGCTTAGAAGGGGGAGAGATCAATGAGCAGTTCTTC
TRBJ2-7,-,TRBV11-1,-,CASSFVSYDQYF,TGTGCCAGCAGCTTCGTGAGTTACGATCAGTACTTC
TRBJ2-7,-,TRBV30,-,CAPPARHEWYF,TGTGCTCCACCCGCGAGGCATGAGTGGTACTTC
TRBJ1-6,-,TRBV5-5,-,CASCLDASNSLLHF,TGTGCCAGCTGCTTGGACGCCAGTAATTCACTCCTCCACTTT
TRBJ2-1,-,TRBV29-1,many,CSVEGTRGANEQFF,TGCAGCGTTGAAGGGACTAGGGGGGCCAATGAGCAGTTCTTC
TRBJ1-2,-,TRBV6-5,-,CASNTRENRGCTF,TGTGCCAGCAATACCAGGGAGAATCGTGGCTGCACCTTC
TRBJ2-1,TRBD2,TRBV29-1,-,CSVHLASGTSRKSAQFF,TGCAGCGTCCACCTGGCTAGCGGGACGTCCCGCAAGAGTGCGCAGTTCTTC
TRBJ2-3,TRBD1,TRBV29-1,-,CRVEALDRVGVSTDTQYF,TGCAGAGTTGAAGCGTTGGACAGGGTGGGGGTTAGCACAGATACACAGTATTTT
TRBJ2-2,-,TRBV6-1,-,CANSETLPGGAPSTGELFF,TGTGCCAACAGTGAAACCCTTCCCGGGGGCGCCCCGAGCACCGGGGAGCTGTTTTTT
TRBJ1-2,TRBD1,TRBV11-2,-,CASTQGGGGAYTF,TGTGCCAGCACTCAGGGGGGAGGTGGAGCCTACACATTC
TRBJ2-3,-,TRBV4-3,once,CASSKSVWLGCPDDTQYF,TGCGCCAGCAGCAAGTCGGTCTGGCTGGGTTGTCCCGATGATACGCAGTATTTT
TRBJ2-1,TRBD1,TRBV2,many,CASSRRDRRTSSSYNEQFF,TGTGCCAGCAGCCGCCGGGACAGGAGAACCTCTAGCTCCTACAATGAGCAGTTCTTC
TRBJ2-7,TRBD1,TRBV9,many,CASSVGSGTGDYEQYF,TGTGCCAGCAGCGTAGGGTCCGGGACAGGGGACTACGAGCAGTACTTC
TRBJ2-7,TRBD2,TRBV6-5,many,CASRPTSGSSYEQYF,TGTGCCAGCAGACCGACTAGCGGGAGCTCCTACGAACAGTACTTC